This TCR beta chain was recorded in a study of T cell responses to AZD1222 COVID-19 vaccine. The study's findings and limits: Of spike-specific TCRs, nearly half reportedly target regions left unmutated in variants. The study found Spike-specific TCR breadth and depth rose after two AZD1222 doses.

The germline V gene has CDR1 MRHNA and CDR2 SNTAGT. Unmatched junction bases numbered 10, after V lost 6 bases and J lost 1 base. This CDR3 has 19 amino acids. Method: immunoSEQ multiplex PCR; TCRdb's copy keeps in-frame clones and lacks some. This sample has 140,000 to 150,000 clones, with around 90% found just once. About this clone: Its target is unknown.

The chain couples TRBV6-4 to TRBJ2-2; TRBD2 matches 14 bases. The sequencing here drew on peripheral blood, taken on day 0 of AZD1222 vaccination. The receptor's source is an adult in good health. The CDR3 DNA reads TGTGCCAGCAGCCTGACCGGGACTAGCGGGGGCCAGAACACCGGGGAGCTGTTTTTT. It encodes CASSLTGTSGGQNTGELFF.